Below, 8 T cell receptor beta chains from the same sample are listed, as sequenced in a study of shared clonotypes between healthy human individuals. The assay was immunoSEQ multiplex PCR, and TCRdb's table has in-frame clones only and misses some. The sample has around 320,000 clones, 80% to 90% seen once; the top ten hold 15% to 20%. The sample comprised memory CD8+ T cells sorted from blood. The subset: CD45RO+ cells pooled with CCR7-negative TemRA cells. The receptors come from a young man in good health.

The rearrangement uses TRBV13 and TRBJ2-7, with D unclear. The germline CDR1 and CDR2 sequences are PRHDT and FYEKMQ (reference sequence). The CDR3 is 12 amino acids. V was shortened by 0 bases and J by 6 bases, with 6 bases between the two germline ends. Here the CDR3 DNA reads TGTGCCAGCAGCTTAGGGACGACCGAGCAGTACTTC. Its protein is CASSLGTTEQYF.

The chain combines TRBV4-2 with TRBJ1-1; 9 nucleotides agree with TRBD1. The V gene's germline CDR1 is LGHNA and CDR2 YNFKEQ. V lost 4 bases to trimming and J lost 4 bases; unmatched junction nucleotides: 4. The CDR3 sequence is 14 residues long. The CDR3 DNA reads TGTGCCAGCAGCCCATCGGACAGGGGCACTGAAGCTTTCTTT. It is translated as CASSPSDRGTEAFF.

The J gene is TRBJ2-7, the V gene TRBV29-1, with 8 bases aligning to TRBD1. CDR1 and CDR2 from the germline V gene are SQVTM and ANQGSEA. CDR3 length: 12 residues. V lost 6 bases, J lost 6 bases, and 7 bases stayed unmatched. DNA of the CDR3: TGCAGCGTAACCGGACAGGGTCGCGAGCAGTACTTC. It is translated as CSVTGQGREQYF.

The chain joins TRBV9 to TRBJ2-7, with 8 bases lining up with TRBD2. Germline trimming cut 0 bases from V and 6 bases from J; bases unmatched to any gene: 11. Per germline, CDR1 SGDLS and CDR2 YYNGEE. The CDR3 has 16 amino acids. In DNA, the CDR3 is TGTGCCAGCAGCGTAGATTCAAGCGGGAGCTCGGGCGAGCAGTACTTC. This translates into CASSVDSSGSSGEQYF.

The chain joins TRBV6-8 to TRBJ1-1, with unresolved D. The CDR3 extends over 14 amino acids. V lost 6 bases and J 2 bases, leaving 13 bases between the germline ends. The germline V gene encodes CDR1 MNHGY and CDR2 SAAAGT. As DNA, the CDR3 is TGTGCCAGCAGGCTAAATGGGAAAAACACTGAAGCTTTCTTT. Amino acids: CASRLNGKNTEAFF.

As concerns this clone: Sequence at one end of the junction differs from germline and may be a read error. This chain joins TRBV4-3 and TRBJ2-7, with D unresolved. Germline values: CDR1 LGHNA, CDR2 YSLEER. The CDR3 length is 13 residues. CDR3 DNA sequence: TGCGCCAGCAGCTTCTCCACCTCCATGGCCCTCGAATTC. Protein product: CASSFSTSMALEF.

This chain's CDR3 is CASSPFGGVGPDTQYF. In nucleotides, the CDR3 is TGCGCCAGCAGCCCTTTTGGGGGAGTCGGTCCAGATACGCAGTATTTT. The rearrangement uses TRBV5-1 and TRBJ2-3, with D perhaps assigned TRBD1 or TRBD2 (5 bases each). The germline gives CDR1 SGHRS, CDR2 YFSETQ. Deletions cut 4 bases from V and 4 bases from J, with 19 bases between. The CDR3 sequence is 16 residues long.

The rearrangement uses TRBV7-6 and TRBJ1-6; 7 nucleotides line up with TRBD1. The CDR3 is made up of 15 amino acids. Germline lookup yields CDR1 SGHVS and CDR2 FNYEAQ. Trimming at V came to 3 bases and at J to 6 bases, leaving 5 bases not matched to a gene. CDR3 DNA: TGTGCCAGCAGCTTTAGCACAGGGGTTAATTCACCCCTCCACTTT. Protein: CASSFSTGVNSPLHF. The full variable domain, its missing parts supplied by reference TRBV7-6 and TRBJ1-6, is GAGVSQSPRYKVTKRGQDVALRCDPISGHVSLYWYRQALGQGPEFLTYFNYEAQQDKSGLPNDRFSAERPEGSISTLTIQRTEQRDSAMYRCASSFSTGVNSPLHFGNGTRLTVT.